The text below deals with one TCR beta chain. The data were obtained in a study of blood T cell repertoires in COVID-19. Overall study context: Material from acute and convalescent COVID-19 was sourced from the United States, Italy and Spain. In each case, the material was cDNA or gDNA derived from T cells, B-cell-depleted T cells, or PBMCs.

In the original processing: From reference gene primer amplification, estimates of nucleated cell counts were derived. Clones were sequenced by immunoSEQ multiplex PCR, and TCRdb holds only the in-frame ones, with some missing. The DNA was the basis for D and trimming; V, J and clone size are from that table. The data show approximately 51,000 clones, 86% seen once. Sequenced material: peripheral blood. This clonotype was obtained from a man aged 40-50 years with active COVID-19.

This CDR3 is CSVEGGQGTAEAFF. The CDR3 DNA reads as TGCAGCGTTGAAGGGGGGCAGGGGACAGCTGAAGCTTTCTTT. J is TRBJ1-1 and V is TRBV29-1, with TRBD1 matching 7 bases. The CDR3 runs to 14 residues. Germline V gene lookup returns CDR1 SQVTM and CDR2 ANQGSEA. Trimming cost V 1 base and J 6 bases; bases outside gene matches: 8. Drawing the rest from reference TRBV29-1 and TRBJ1-1, the complete variable domain is SAVISQKPSRDICQRGTSLTIQCQVDSQVTMMFWYRQQPGQSLTLIATANQGSEATYESGFVIDKFPISRPNLTFSTLTVSNMSPEDSSIYLCSVEGGQGTAEAFFGQGTRLTVV.